This T cell receptor (beta chain) was sequenced for a study of regulatory T cells in long-lasting Graves disease. Study-wide results and caveats: Samples came from peripheral blood alone, without thyroid tissue. Compared with new cases, persistent Graves' patients showed reduced TCR diversity.

Sequencing libraries for TCR beta were prepared with iRepertoire HTBI primers and Arm-PCR of CDR3 regions. TCRdb processed the multiplex PCR reads anew with MiXCR; each CDR3 protein has one entry. The table includes 390,000 or so distinct CDR3 sequences, roughly 10% detected once. This sample's time point: newly diagnosed GD, antithyroid drugs for less than 3 months. RNA extracted from PBMCs served as the sequencing template. This clonotype was seen many times. As yet, its antigen is unknown. CDR3 length: 13 amino acids. Trimming removed 3 bases from V and 5 bases from J, with 11 bases in between. The germline gives CDR1 DFQATT, CDR2 SNEGSKA (reference sequence). These same data were also listed under a study on T cells in Graves' hyperthyroidism and ophthalmopathy. According to that study: Each patient was aged 18 to 65 and had newly diagnosed hyperthyroidism of under 2 months' duration. Most thyroid clonotypes expanded above 0.001 appeared in blood too.

The sample consisted of peripheral blood mononuclear cells (PBMCs), taken at new diagnosis, from a patient treated with antithyroid drugs. The sequence was collected from a woman aged 18-35 years with Graves disease. The gene calls are TRBV20-1 and TRBJ1-5; a possible D gene is TRBD1 (6 bases). DNA of the CDR3: TGCAGTGCTAGTCCGGGGGGCCATCAGCCCCAGCATTTT. Translating it yields CSASPGGHQPQHF.